This T cell receptor beta chain was found in a study of blood T cell repertoires in COVID-19. Study in general: Samples came from the United States, Italy and Spain, spanning acute and convalescent COVID-19.

Germline assignment: CDR1 SGDLS and CDR2 YYNGEE. The CDR3 sequence is 16 residues long. The sample holds one count of this clone. Relative to the germline gene, one junction end is altered; a read error may explain this. Here immunoSEQ multiplex PCR was the method, and the copy in TCRdb shows in-frame clones only, minus some. The repertoire consists of about 63,000 clones, with about 90% occurring once and the leading ten covering about 5.7%. Sequenced material: peripheral blood. This chain connects TRBV9 to TRBJ2-5; 10 bases map to TRBD2. The source is a man aged 45-60 years with active COVID-19. CDR3 region: CASGVGASGSGETQYF. The CDR3 DNA follows: TGTGCCAGCGGCGTAGGGGCTAGCGGGAGTGGGGAGACCCAGTACTTC.